This T cell receptor beta chain was obtained from a study of T cell repertoires in cytomegalovirus infection. Overall study: An indication of both CMV infection and matching HLA type came from public TCR beta signatures. The study's findings and limits: Carriage of CMV together with the relevant HLA was identifiable through cumulative public TCR beta family frequency.

TCRdb independently ran MiXCR on the reads; one entry per CDR3 protein. Among approximately 750,000 distinct CDR3 sequences listed, 35% were seen once. Worth noting for this clonotype: No antigen is known for it.

CDR1 and CDR2 (germline): SGHRS, YFSETQ. Trimming pared 0 bases from V and 4 bases from J, leaving 16 bases between. The CDR3 runs 16 residues. Sequencing was done on a sample of PBMCs. The chain joins TRBV5-1 to TRBJ1-1, with D possibly TRBD1 on 5 matching bases. The TCR comes from a human donor in good health (CMV status not recorded). Some clones in this sample may be carry-over from other donors' samples. Here the CDR3 reads CASSLEGAGGGTEAFF. As DNA, the CDR3 is TGCGCCAGCAGCTTGGAAGGGGCCGGTGGAGGCACTGAAGCTTTCTTT. The full variable domain, with the rest looked up from reference TRBV5-1 and TRBJ1-1, is KAGVTQTPRYLIKTRGQQVTLSCSPISGHRSVSWYQQTPGQGLQFLFEYFSETQRNKGNFPGRFSGRQFSNSRSEMNVSTLELGDSALYLCASSLEGAGGGTEAFFGQGTRLTVV.